This TCR beta chain was found in a study of OX40 agonist ivuxolimab in advanced cancers. Study-wide context: Ivuxolimab, which targeted the costimulatory receptor OX40 (CD134), was an agonistic, fully human IgG2 monoclonal antibody. Intravenous ivuxolimab was administered to patients every 2 weeks at six dose levels: 0.01, 0.1, 0.3, 1.5, 3 and 10 mg/kg. Of the approximately 50 dose-escalation patients, hepatocellular carcinoma was present in about 20, melanoma in roughly 15, renal cell carcinoma in 9 and head and neck cancer in 9. In the dose-escalation cohort, around 80% of patients were male, and the mean age was around 60 years with a range of about 20 to 90. Patients were allowed to have had prior anti-PD-1, anti-PD-L1 or anti-CTLA-4 therapy, and roughly 40% of the dose-escalation patients had previously received checkpoint inhibitors. Partial responses were achieved by three dose-escalation patients, of whom one had hepatocellular carcinoma and two had cutaneous melanoma. Peripheral TCRbeta sequencing was intended to test whether TCR sequence diversity was altered and clonal T-cell expansion was caused by ivuxolimab. The paper covers the monotherapy dose-escalation part of the phase I ivuxolimab trial, which included N ≈ 54 patients. General findings and caveats noted by the study authors: The antigen specificity of the peripheral T cells that underwent clonal expansion was not determined. At doses of 0.1 to 3.0 mg/kg, clonal expansion of both CD4+ and CD8+ blood T cells was observed from baseline to week 6. Low levels of normalized T-cell clonal expansion were also shown by some nonresponding patients. In partial responders in the 0.1-3.0 mg/kg groups, normalized peripheral clonal expansion was found to be among the lowest, especially among CD8+ T cells. After ivuxolimab, expanded clones were on average more numerous among CD8+ T cells than among CD4+ T cells.

Patients with autoimmune disease history or receiving systemic immunosuppression were excluded from the trial. Peripheral blood for TCR sequencing was collected from all dose cohorts at baseline, on cycle 4 day 1, and on cycle 7 day 1. Samples came from an open-label, multicenter, first-in-human phase I dose-escalation trial of ivuxolimab. Adults with locally advanced or metastatic melanoma, renal cell, hepatocellular, or head and neck squamous cell carcinoma were enrolled in the trial. Before TCR sequencing, CD4+ T cells and CD8+ T cells from peripheral blood were sorted into separate populations. As encoded in the germline V gene, CDR1 is MDHEN while CDR2 is SYDVKM. The CDR3, cysteine through phenylalanine, is 16 amino acids long. Left in the record is the CDR3 DNA by itself, 48 bases read in frame from the first base. The germline V and J ends show losses of 7 bases and 5 bases respectively, and no gene match explains 13 bases of the junction.

As for this clone: There is no known antigen for this receptor. Per-base qualities were not stored, and no clone one base away is much larger.

Genomic DNA was extracted from sorted cells for sequencing of the TCRbeta CDR3 region. The immunoSEQ Assay was used for sequencing of TCRbeta CDR3 regions. TCRdb took over this immuneACCESS table, retaining in-frame rearrangements with V and J assigned. Such tables are incomplete; in checked studies, under half of the missing clones stem from an unresolved V gene, and the remainder is unexplained. This sample lists around 19,000 clones; roughly 74% were detected once. The ten largest clones capture 26% of the sample. Sequencing was performed on CD4+ or CD8+ T cells sorted from blood, taken in a trial of the OX40 agonist ivuxolimab. The rearrangement combines TRBV28 with TRBJ2-1; TRBD2 aligns with 8 central bases. The receptor comes from an adult with an advanced solid tumor such as melanoma, head and neck, liver or kidney cancer. The CDR3 reads CASIWPKRGSNNEQFF. The nucleotide sequence is given as TGTGCCAGCATTTGGCCCAAGCGGGGGTCAAACAATGAGCAGTTCTTC.